The 29 T cell receptor beta chains given below trace back to one sample, sequenced in a study of early T cells in non-severe SARS-CoV-2 infection. From the 5' RACE reads, TCRdb called clonotypes with MiXCR, one entry per CDR3 protein. This repertoire shows about 100,000 distinct CDR3 sequences, about an eighth found once; its top ten account for 6.2%. Specimen: whole blood. Receptor source: an adult who was a healthcare worker with PCR-confirmed SARS-CoV-2 infection or an uninfected control (not recorded which).

This clonotype was counted only a few times. The chain carries TRBV21-1 and TRBJ2-3; the table's D call TRBD2 went unverified against the DNA. TRBV21-1 is marked as a pseudogene. The CDR3 has 11 amino acids. CDR3 DNA sequence: TGTGCCAGCAGCAAACGGGAGGAGCAGTATTTT. The encoded protein is CASSKREEQYF.

J is TRBJ2-5 and V is TRBV29-1, with TRBD2 as a possible D gene (6 bases). Germline CDR1 reads SQVTM; CDR2 reads ANQGSEA. The V gene lost 5 bases and the J gene lost 4 bases, with 8 bases spanning the gap. The CDR3 has 11 residues. CDR3 DNA: TGCAGCGTTAGGGACTTAGAGACCCAGTACTTC. This sequence encodes CSVRDLETQYF.

With respect to this clonotype: Since a much larger clone is just one base distant, this may be a read error. The chain couples TRBV9 to TRBJ2-2; no clear D. Germline CDR1 reads SGDLS; CDR2 reads YYNGEE. CDR3 length: 11 residues. V lost 2 bases and J 6 bases, leaving 2 bases between the germline ends. CDR3 in amino acids: CASSVAGELFF. DNA of the CDR3: TGTGCCAGCAGCGTGGCCGGGGAGCTGTTTTTT.

This clonotype was seen only a few times. The rearrangement links TRBV6-1 to TRBJ2-1, with 11 bases fitting TRBD2. Germline CDR1 and CDR2: MNHNS and SASEGT. This CDR3 spans 16 amino acids. V shed 4 bases, J shed 3 bases, and the junction held 5 bases outside the gene matches. The CDR3 coding sequence is TGTGCCAGCAGTGTCTCGACTAGCGGGAACTACAATGAGCAGTTCTTC. Translation: CASSVSTSGNYNEQFF.

The genes are TRBV12-3 or TRBV12-4 and TRBJ2-1; 11 positions agree with TRBD2. After removal of 8 bases from V and 5 bases from J, the junction contained 2 bases not matched to a gene. The CDR3 runs 13 residues. The CDR3 loop reads CASVLAGDNEQFF. As DNA, the CDR3 is TGTGCCAGCGTACTAGCGGGAGACAATGAGCAGTTCTTC.

This clonotype was detected ten times or more. The V gene is TRBV7-8, the J gene TRBJ1-5; 8 bases agree with TRBD1. This CDR3 spans 15 amino acids. V shed 3 bases, J shed 6 bases, and the junction held 7 bases outside the gene matches. Germline V CDR1 and CDR2: SGHVS, FQNEAQ. CDR3 in amino acids: CASSFSDRGRQPQHF. The CDR3 DNA sequence: TGTGCCAGCAGCTTTTCCGACAGGGGACGTCAGCCCCAGCATTTT.

At least ten counts were recorded for this clonotype. This chain joins TRBV20-1 and TRBJ2-6; TRBD2 agrees at 15 bases. Germline V CDR1 and CDR2: DFQATT, SNEGSKA (reference sequence). Trimming removed 3 bases from V and 3 bases from J; junction bases left unmatched: 6. This CDR3 is built from 18 residues. The CDR3 loop reads CSARSGTSGRYGANVLTF. In DNA form, the CDR3 reads TGCAGTGCTAGGAGCGGGACTAGCGGGAGGTATGGGGCCAACGTCCTGACTTTC.

This clonotype was detected ten times or more. The V and J genes are TRBV20-1 and TRBJ2-3; no clear D. The CDR3 spans 10 residues. The V gene's germline CDR1 is DFQATT and CDR2 SNEGSKA (reference sequence). The V end was cut by 7 bases, the J end by 6 bases, with 8 bases between. The CDR3 loop reads CSVEVDTQYF. In nucleotides, the CDR3 is TGCAGTGTAGAAGTGGATACGCAGTATTTT.

The V gene is TRBV10-3, the J gene TRBJ2-7, with TRBD1 matching over 7 bases. With V trimmed by 6 bases and J by 1 base, 3 bases remained unmatched. This CDR3 contains 13 residues. The V gene's germline CDR1 is ENHRY and CDR2 SYGVKD. The CDR3 DNA reads TGTGCCATCAGCCAGGGACAGTCCTACGAGCAGTACTTC. Translation: CAISQGQSYEQYF.

This clonotype was observed a few times. The chain is built from TRBV20-1 and TRBJ2-1; 12 bases are shared with TRBD2. From germline, CDR1 is DFQATT and CDR2 SNEGSKA (reference sequence). CDR3 length: 16 amino acids. V was clipped by 6 bases and J by 5 bases; unmatched bases: 11. The CDR3 nucleotides read TGCAGTGCACCGAACTCCCTAGCGGGAGGGCACAATGAGCAGTTCTTC. Translated: CSAPNSLAGGHNEQFF.

The CDR3 protein is CASKAGSHEQYF. DNA of the CDR3: TGTGCCAGCAAGGCGGGAAGCCACGAGCAGTACTTC. The chain recombines TRBV6-2 or TRBV6-3 with TRBJ2-7, with D tentatively TRBD2 (6 bases). V dropped 7 bases and J dropped 5 bases, with 12 bases sitting between them. Germline CDR1 reads MNHEY; CDR2 reads SVGEGT. This CDR3 spans 12 amino acids.

This clonotype was seen a handful of times. This chain connects TRBV28 to TRBJ2-3; D is unresolved. This CDR3 has 15 amino acids. Germline values: CDR1 MDHEN, CDR2 SYDVKM. Trimming took 4 bases from V and 0 from J, leaving 11 bases between them. In DNA form, the CDR3 reads TGTGCCAGCAGTTGGGCTGTAACTAGCACAGATACGCAGTATTTT. It translates to CASSWAVTSTDTQYF.

This clonotype was observed at least ten times. The gene calls are TRBV20-1 and TRBJ2-4; tentatively, D is TRBD1 (6 bases). This CDR3 spans 14 amino acids. CDR1 is DFQATT, CDR2 SNEGSKA, per germline (reference sequence). Trimming removed 4 bases from V and 0 bases from J, with 10 bases in between. DNA for the CDR3: TGCAGTGCTACAAGGACAGTAGCCAAAAACATTCAGTACTTC. This gives the protein CSATRTVAKNIQYF.

This clonotype was recorded many times. The chain combines TRBV11-2 with TRBJ2-3; TRBD2 matches 7 bases. The ends lost 5 bases at V and 2 bases at J; junction bases unmatched: 7. The CDR3 totals 15 residues. Germline values: CDR1 SGHAT, CDR2 FQNNGV. The CDR3 loop reads CASSGSGFYTDTQYF. The CDR3, as DNA: TGTGCCAGCAGCGGTAGCGGGTTTTACACAGATACGCAGTATTTT.

The V gene is TRBV19, the J gene TRBJ1-5; no firm D call. Looked up from germline, CDR1 is LNHDA and CDR2 is SQIVND (reference sequence). Trimming took off 5 bases at V and 4 bases at J, with 9 bases between the two ends. This CDR3 region has 13 residues. The chain's CDR3 is CASSATVNQPQHF. In DNA, the CDR3 is TGTGCCAGTAGTGCAACAGTTAATCAGCCCCAGCATTTT. Supplemented by reference TRBV19 and TRBJ1-5, the full variable domain reads DGGITQSPKYLFRKEGQNVTLSCEQNLNHDAMYWYRQDPGQGLRLIYYSQIVNDFQKGDIAEGYSVSREKKESFPLTVTSAQKNPTAFYLCASSATVNQPQHFGDGTRLSIL.

In its sample, this clonotype was seen a few times. V is TRBV7-8 and J is TRBJ1-1, with D uncertain. Germline V gives CDR1 SGHVS, CDR2 FQNEAQ. This CDR3 has 15 amino acids. V gave up 3 bases and J gave up 1 base, with 12 bases separating them. The CDR3, as DNA: TGTGCCAGCAGCTTGATACCCACGGCGAACACTGAAGCTTTCTTT. It is translated as CASSLIPTANTEAFF.

In this sample, this clonotype turned up many times. V usage is TRBV11-3 and J usage is TRBJ2-2, with 7 bases lining up with TRBD2. CDR1 is SGHNT, CDR2 YENEEA, per germline. V gave up 1 base and J gave up 3 bases; unmatched junction bases: 5. The CDR3 has 16 residues. The CDR3 here is CASSLGGRGDTGELFF. CDR3 bases: TGTGCCAGCAGCTTAGGCGGGAGAGGCGACACCGGGGAGCTGTTTTTT.

This clonotype was seen ten or more times. CDR3 sequence reads: CASSLRGRSTDTQYF. The CDR3 coding sequence is TGTGCCAGCAGCTTAAGGGGCAGAAGCACAGATACGCAGTATTTT. J is TRBJ2-3 and V is TRBV7-3, with a weak D call TRBD1 (5 bases). Trimming cost V 1 base and J 0 bases, with 8 bases left between them. Germline CDR1 is SGHTA and CDR2 is FQGTGA. The CDR3 length is 15 residues.

CDR3 coding DNA: TGTGCCAGCAGCGCAGCGGGAGGGTCCTACAATGAGCAGTTCTTC. Translation gives CASSAAGGSYNEQFF. The rearrangement joins TRBV9 to TRBJ2-1; 10 bases match TRBD2. Germline lookup yields CDR1 SGDLS and CDR2 YYNGEE. V lost 3 bases, J lost 1 base, and 1 base stayed unmatched. The CDR3 spans 15 residues.

The chain couples TRBV12-3 or TRBV12-4 to TRBJ2-3; TRBD2 aligns across 10 bases. Trimming removed 6 bases from V and 4 bases from J; junction bases left unmatched: 7. The CDR3 totals 15 residues. The CDR3 DNA reads TGTGCCAGCAGGCTAGCGGGAGAATGGGCAGATACGCAGTATTTT. Translation: CASRLAGEWADTQYF.

Many counts were recorded for this clonotype. The chain couples TRBV11-2 to TRBJ2-1; 9 positions agree with TRBD2. The CDR3 spans 18 residues. Trimming cost V 7 bases and J 3 bases; bases outside gene matches: 16. The germline CDR1 and CDR2 sequences are SGHAT and FQNNGV. The CDR3 protein is CASTPGLAGQDYYNEQFF. CDR3 in DNA: TGTGCCAGCACCCCGGGACTAGCAGGCCAAGATTACTACAATGAGCAGTTCTTC.

The rearrangement links TRBV12-3 or TRBV12-4 to TRBJ2-3; TRBD2 aligns across 11 bases. This CDR3 contains 15 residues. Germline trimming cut 6 bases from V and 2 bases from J; bases unmatched to any gene: 4. The DNA for the CDR3 is TGTGCCAGCAGCATAGCGGGAGGGGTCACAGATACGCAGTATTTT. This encodes CASSIAGGVTDTQYF.

Remarks on this clonotype: Given a much more abundant clone one base away, this may be a read error. The chain employs TRBV20-1 and TRBJ2-7; D possibly corresponds to TRBD2 (5 bases). V lost 1 base, J lost 7 bases, and 23 bases lay in between. The CDR3 sequence is 16 residues long. Germline assignment: CDR1 DFQATT and CDR2 SNEGSKA (reference sequence). The DNA of the CDR3 is TGCAGTGCTAGAGCCCTAACGGGTTCTAGCTGGATTGAGCAGTACTTC. Translated: CSARALTGSSWIEQYF.

This clonotype was counted at least ten times. V usage is TRBV28 and J usage is TRBJ2-7; unclear D gene. Germline V CDR1 and CDR2: MDHEN, SYDVKM. The CDR3 runs to 14 residues. Trimming shortened V by 3 bases and J by 0 bases, and 9 bases separated the two germline ends. CDR3 in amino acids: CASSFQVLSYEQYF. The CDR3 bases are TGTGCCAGCAGTTTTCAGGTCCTCTCCTACGAGCAGTACTTC.

The sample holds many counts of this clonotype. The chain couples TRBV27 to TRBJ1-5; D is undetermined. This CDR3 is 17 amino acids long. Trimming cost V 3 bases and J 2 bases, with 17 bases left between them. The V gene's germline CDR1 is MNHEY and CDR2 SMNVEV (reference sequence). CDR3 region: CASSLRASRAGNQPQHF. DNA of the CDR3: TGTGCCAGCAGTTTGCGGGCAAGCCGTGCAGGCAATCAGCCCCAGCATTTT.

Concerning this clonotype: Germline is not matched at one junction end, which may reflect a read error. The chain is built from TRBV5-1 and TRBJ1-4, with D possibly TRBD1 on 5 matching bases. CDR1 is SGHRS and CDR2 is YFSETQ in the germline V gene. The CDR3 runs 16 residues. For the CDR3, the DNA is TGCACCAGCAGCTTGAGGGGCGGAATTGATAGTGAAAAACTGTTTTTT. It specifies CTSSLRGGIDSEKLFF.

This clonotype was observed at least ten times. The chain links TRBV11-1 to TRBJ1-1; a weak D match, TRBD1 (5 bases). The CDR3 is 14 amino acids. The V end lost 2 bases, the J end lost 2 bases, and 9 bases lay between the germline ends. The germline V gene has CDR1 SGHAT and CDR2 FQDESV (reference sequence). For the CDR3, the DNA is TGTGCCAGCAGCTTAAGCCAGGGAAACACTGAAGCTTTCTTT. It translates to CASSLSQGNTEAFF. Full variable domain (outside the CDR3, taken from reference TRBV11-1 and TRBJ1-1): EAEVAQSPRYKITEKSQAVAFWCDPISGHATLYWYRQILGQGPELLVQFQDESVVDDSQLPKDRFSAERLKGVDSTLKIQPAELGDSAMYLCASSLSQGNTEAFFGQGTRLTVV.

This clonotype was seen only a few times. The V call is TRBV13, the J call TRBJ2-5, with 9 bases lining up with TRBD1. J was trimmed by 1 base and V by 4 bases; bases with no gene match: 4. Germline CDR1 PRHDT, CDR2 FYEKMQ (reference sequence). The length of the CDR3 is 15 residues. As DNA, the CDR3 is TGTGCCAGCAGCTCGGGACAGGGCCCCCAAGAGACCCAGTACTTC. It translates to CASSSGQGPQETQYF.

This chain uses TRBV20-1 with TRBJ2-1; D is possibly TRBD2 (6 bases). The germline CDR1 and CDR2 sequences are DFQATT and SNEGSKA (reference sequence). The CDR3 loop spans 14 amino acids. Between the trimmed V and J ends, which lost 1 base and 2 bases, there was a span of 9 bases. The CDR3 spells CSARAGEAYNEQFF. The DNA for the CDR3 is TGCAGTGCTAGAGCGGGAGAGGCCTACAATGAGCAGTTCTTC.